This TCR beta chain was recorded in a study of blood T cell repertoires in COVID-19. Looking at the study overall: Collection of acute and convalescent COVID-19 samples took place in the United States, Italy and Spain. T cells, B-cell-depleted T cells, or PBMCs provided the cDNA or gDNA that served as material.

In the study's own analysis: Estimates of nucleated cell counts were drawn from the amplification of reference gene primers. Method: immunoSEQ multiplex PCR; TCRdb's copy keeps in-frame clones and lacks some. V, J and clone size are those of that table, while D and trimming were read from the DNA. The top ten clones hold around 3% of a sample with about 360,000 clones, roughly 86% of them seen once. Germline loops: CDR1 LNHDA, CDR2 SQIVND (reference sequence). Between the trimmed V and J ends, which lost 3 bases and 0 bases, there was a span of 12 bases. This CDR3 region has 16 residues. The sequenced sample consisted of peripheral blood. This clonotype originated in a human donor in a cohort sampled during active COVID-19. The chain couples TRBV19 to TRBJ1-5; tentatively, D is TRBD1 (6 bases). The CDR3 here is CASSIGGAYSNQPQHF. For the CDR3, the DNA is TGTGCCAGTAGTATCGGGGGGGCATATAGCAATCAGCCCCAGCATTTT.